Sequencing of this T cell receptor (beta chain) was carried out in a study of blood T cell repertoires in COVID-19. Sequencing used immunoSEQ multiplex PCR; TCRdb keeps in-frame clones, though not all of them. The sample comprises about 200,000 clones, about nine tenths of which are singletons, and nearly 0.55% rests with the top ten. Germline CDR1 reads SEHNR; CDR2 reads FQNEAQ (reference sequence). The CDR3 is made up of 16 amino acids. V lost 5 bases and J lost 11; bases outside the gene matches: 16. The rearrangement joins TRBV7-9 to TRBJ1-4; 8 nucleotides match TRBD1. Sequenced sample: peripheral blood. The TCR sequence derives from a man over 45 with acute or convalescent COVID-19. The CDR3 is CASSPQGTGLGGKLFF. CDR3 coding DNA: TGTGCCAGCAGCCCCCAGGGGACAGGCTTAGGGGGGAAACTGTTTTTT.